This T cell receptor beta chain appears in the sequencing data of a study of blood T cell repertoires in COVID-19. As for the study in general: Sample material is recorded as cDNA or gDNA derived from T cells, B-cell-depleted T cells, or PBMCs.

Clones were sequenced by immunoSEQ multiplex PCR, and TCRdb holds only the in-frame ones, with some missing. The sample lists over 95,000 clones; less than 85% were seen once. The germline gives CDR1 SGHRS, CDR2 YFSETQ. The CDR3 totals 15 residues. Losses at the gene ends were 4 bases for V and 0 bases for J; bases not matched to a gene: 3. There are a few counts of this clone. What was sequenced was peripheral blood. This TCR was recovered from a woman of 80 years or more with active or convalescent COVID-19. J is TRBJ2-2 and V is TRBV5-1; 7 nucleotides match TRBD1. The CDR3 region has the DNA TGCGCCAGCAGCCTGGGACAGACGAACACCGGGGAGCTGTTTTTT. Translating gives CASSLGQTNTGELFF.